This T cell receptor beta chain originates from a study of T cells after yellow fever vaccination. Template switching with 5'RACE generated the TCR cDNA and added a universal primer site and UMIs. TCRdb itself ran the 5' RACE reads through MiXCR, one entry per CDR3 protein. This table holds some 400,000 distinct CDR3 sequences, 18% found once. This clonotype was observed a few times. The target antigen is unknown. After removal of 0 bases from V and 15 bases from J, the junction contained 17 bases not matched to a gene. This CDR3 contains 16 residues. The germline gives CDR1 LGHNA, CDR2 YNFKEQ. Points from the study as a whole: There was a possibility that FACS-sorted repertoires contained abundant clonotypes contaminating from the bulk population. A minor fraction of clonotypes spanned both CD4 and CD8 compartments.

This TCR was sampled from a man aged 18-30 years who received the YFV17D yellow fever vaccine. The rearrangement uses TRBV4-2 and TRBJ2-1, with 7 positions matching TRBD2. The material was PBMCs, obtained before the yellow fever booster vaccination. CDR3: CASSQEGGLAPTSLFF. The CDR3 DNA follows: TGTGCCAGCAGCCAAGAGGGGGGGTTAGCCCCCACGTCTTTGTTCTTC.